This T cell receptor (beta chain) was documented in a study of shared clonotypes between healthy human individuals. Background on the study: The cohort had a couple of women and a few men, ages 18 to 49. Findings and limits, study-wide: Among donors, the sharing of clonotypes was expected to be influenced by sequencing depth. Incompleteness in sorted-subset sequencing, despite large depth, was shown by rarefaction.

Data came from immunoSEQ multiplex PCR; TCRdb stores just in-frame clones and leaves some out. The data show 2 million to 2.5 million clones, 95% seen once. V was shortened by 5 bases and J by 0 bases, with 11 bases between the two germline ends. This CDR3 is built from 14 residues. Germline values: CDR1 MNHEY, CDR2 SMNVEV (reference sequence). A split of CD4+ cells into CD45RA+ naive and CD45RA-negative memory subsets was performed. For this clone: Its antigen is currently unknown.

This TCR was sampled from a man between 18 and 29 years old in good health. Source material: naive CD4+ T cells sorted from blood. Described subset: CD45RA+ positively selected. The chain joins TRBV27 to TRBJ2-7; D unresolved. Here the CDR3 DNA reads TGTGCCAGCAGTAATGGCCCGTTCTCCTACGAGCAGTACTTC. Its protein is CASSNGPFSYEQYF.